This T cell receptor (beta chain) was captured in a study of T cell responses to AZD1222 COVID-19 vaccine. The protocol was immunoSEQ multiplex PCR, while the TCRdb copy is restricted to in-frame clones and leaves out a portion. The data hold about 180,000 clones, with 75% to 90% observed a single time. Study-wide results and caveats: Baseline seropositivity occurred in only six AZD1222 recipients. The donor cohort was predominantly white British with a female majority, and clonal diversity may have been underestimated. Regions left unmutated in variants are reportedly the target of nearly half of spike-specific TCRs.

Comments on this clone: Its target is unknown.

Per the germline V gene, CDR1 is MNHEY and CDR2 is SVGAGI. J was trimmed by 3 bases and V by 2 bases; bases with no gene match: 7. The CDR3 extends over 15 amino acids. The material was peripheral blood, obtained 28 days after the second dose of the MenACWY control vaccine. The TCR originated in an adult who received the MenACWY meningococcal vaccine as a control. The chain joins TRBV6-5 to TRBJ2-7; 7 bases fit TRBD2. The CDR3 loop reads CASSYVSSGFYEQYF. The CDR3 bases are TGTGCCAGCAGTTACGTTTCTAGCGGTTTCTACGAGCAGTACTTC.